This T cell receptor beta chain was captured by sequencing in a study of CD8 T cells in Susac syndrome. V was pared by 5 bases and J by 4 bases, with 11 bases between. The CDR3 contains 14 residues. CDR1 is SEHNR and CDR2 is FQNEAQ in the germline V gene (reference sequence). Reverse transcription of about 0.45 to 1 ug RNA used random hexamers. TCRdb recomputed calls from the immunoSEQ multiplex PCR reads with MiXCR, one row per CDR3 protein. The sample lists about 84,000 distinct CDR3 sequences; roughly 95% were seen once. The chain carries TRBV7-9 and TRBJ2-2; D remains unclear. Sequenced input: CD8+ T cells from PBMCs. The source of this sequence is a human donor with Susac syndrome. CDR3 amino acids: CASSPTLSTGELFF. The CDR3 bases are TGTGCCAGCAGCCCCACCCTAAGCACCGGGGAGCTGTTTTTT.